This T cell receptor (beta chain) was documented in a study of T cell responses to AZD1222 COVID-19 vaccine. Study in general: Combined were second doses at about 4 or about 12 weeks.

The table came from immunoSEQ multiplex PCR; TCRdb's copy has only in-frame clones and leaves some out. The table has approximately 140,000 clones, more than 85% seen once; the top ten hold roughly 5.6%. The CDR3 sequence is 11 residues long. Germline assignment: CDR1 MDHEN and CDR2 SYDVKM. Trimming left V 6 bases short and J 8 bases short, with 5 bases between. This clone appeared a few times. The sample here was peripheral blood, taken on day 0 of AZD1222 vaccination. The J gene is TRBJ1-6, the V gene TRBV28, with D unclear. The clonotype comes from an adult in good health. The CDR3 sequence is CASSTYSPLHF. DNA for the CDR3: TGTGCCAGCAGCACCTATTCACCCCTCCACTTT.